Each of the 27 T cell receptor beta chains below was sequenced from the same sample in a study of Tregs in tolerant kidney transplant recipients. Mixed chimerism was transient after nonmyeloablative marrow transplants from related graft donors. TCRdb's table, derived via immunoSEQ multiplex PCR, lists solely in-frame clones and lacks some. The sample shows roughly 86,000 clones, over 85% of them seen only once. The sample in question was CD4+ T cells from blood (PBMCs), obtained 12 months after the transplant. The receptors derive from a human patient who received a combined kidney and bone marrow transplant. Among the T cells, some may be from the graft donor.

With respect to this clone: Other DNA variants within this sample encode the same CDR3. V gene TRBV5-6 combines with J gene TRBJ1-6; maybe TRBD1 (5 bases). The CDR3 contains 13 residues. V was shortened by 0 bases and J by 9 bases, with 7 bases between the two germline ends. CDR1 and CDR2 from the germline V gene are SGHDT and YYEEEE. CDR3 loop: CASSLGRGSPLHF. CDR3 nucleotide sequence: TGTGCCAGCAGCTTGGGGAGGGGTTCACCCCTCCACTTT.

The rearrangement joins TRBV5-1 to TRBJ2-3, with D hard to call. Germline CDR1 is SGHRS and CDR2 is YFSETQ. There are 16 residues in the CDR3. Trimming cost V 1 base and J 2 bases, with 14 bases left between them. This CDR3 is CASSLRRAELTDTQYF. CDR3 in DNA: TGCGCCAGCAGCTTGAGAAGAGCTGAGCTCACAGATACGCAGTATTTT.

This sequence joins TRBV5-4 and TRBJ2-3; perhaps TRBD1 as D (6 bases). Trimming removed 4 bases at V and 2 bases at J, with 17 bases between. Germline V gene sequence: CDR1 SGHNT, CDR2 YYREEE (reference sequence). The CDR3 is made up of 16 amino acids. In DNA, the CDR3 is TGTGCCAGCAGCACCCCTGGGGGCAGGAACACAGATACGCAGTATTTT. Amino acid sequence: CASSTPGGRNTDTQYF.

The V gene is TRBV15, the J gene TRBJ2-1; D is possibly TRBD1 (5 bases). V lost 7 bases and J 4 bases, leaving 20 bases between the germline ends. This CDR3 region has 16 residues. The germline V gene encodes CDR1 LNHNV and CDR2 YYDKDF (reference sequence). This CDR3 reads CATTPVFRVGYNEQFF. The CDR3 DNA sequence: TGTGCCACCACCCCGGTATTCAGGGTAGGTTACAATGAGCAGTTCTTC.

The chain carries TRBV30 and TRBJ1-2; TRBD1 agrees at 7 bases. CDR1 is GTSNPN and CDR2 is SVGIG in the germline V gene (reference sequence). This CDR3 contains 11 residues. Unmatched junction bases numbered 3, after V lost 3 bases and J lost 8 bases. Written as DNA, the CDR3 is TGTGCCTGGAGCCCAGGGGGAGGCTACACCTTC. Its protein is CAWSPGGGYTF.

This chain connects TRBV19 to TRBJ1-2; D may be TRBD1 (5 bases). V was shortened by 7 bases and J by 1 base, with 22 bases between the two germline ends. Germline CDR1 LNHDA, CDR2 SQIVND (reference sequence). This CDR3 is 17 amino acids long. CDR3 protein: CASIPTVGPPLNYGYTF. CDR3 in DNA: TGTGCCAGTATCCCGACAGTCGGGCCCCCGCTTAACTATGGCTACACCTTC.

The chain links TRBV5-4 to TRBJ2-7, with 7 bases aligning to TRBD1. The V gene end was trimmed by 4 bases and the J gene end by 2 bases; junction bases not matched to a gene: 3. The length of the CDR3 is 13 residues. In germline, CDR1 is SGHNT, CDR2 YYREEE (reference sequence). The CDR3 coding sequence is TGTGCCAGCAGCCAAGGGACAGCCTACGAGCAGTACTTC. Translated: CASSQGTAYEQYF. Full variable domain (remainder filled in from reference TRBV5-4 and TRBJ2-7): ETGVTQSPTHLIKTRGQQVTLRCSSQSGHNTVSWYQQALGQGPQFIFQYYREEENGRGNFPPRFSGLQFPNYSSELNVNALELDDSALYLCASSQGTAYEQYFGPGTRLTVT.

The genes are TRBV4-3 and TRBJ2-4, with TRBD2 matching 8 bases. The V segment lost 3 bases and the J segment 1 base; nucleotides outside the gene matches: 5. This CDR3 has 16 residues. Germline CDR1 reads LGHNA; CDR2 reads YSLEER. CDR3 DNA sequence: TGCGCCAGCAGCCATCAGCGGGAGTTTGCCAAAAACATTCAGTACTTC. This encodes CASSHQREFAKNIQYF.

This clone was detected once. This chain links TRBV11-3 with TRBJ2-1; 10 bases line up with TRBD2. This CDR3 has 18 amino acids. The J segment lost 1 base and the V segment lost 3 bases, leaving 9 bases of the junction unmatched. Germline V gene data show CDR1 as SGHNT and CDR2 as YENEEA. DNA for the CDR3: TGTGCCAGCAGCTTGAAGCTAGCGGGAGTTTCTTCCTACAATGAGCAGTTCTTC. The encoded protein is CASSLKLAGVSSYNEQFF. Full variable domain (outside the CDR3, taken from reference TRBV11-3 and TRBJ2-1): EAGVVQSPRYKIIEKKQPVAFWCNPISGHNTLYWYLQNLGQGPELLIRYENEEAVDDSQLPKDRFSAERLKGVDSTLKIQPAELGDSAVYLCASSLKLAGVSSYNEQFFGPGTRLTVL.

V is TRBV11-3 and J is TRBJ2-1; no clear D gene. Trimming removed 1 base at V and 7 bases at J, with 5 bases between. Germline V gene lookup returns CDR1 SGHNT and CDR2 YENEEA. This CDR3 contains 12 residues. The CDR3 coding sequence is TGTGCCAGCAGCTTAGCCGCGAATGAGCAGTTCTTC. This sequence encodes CASSLAANEQFF. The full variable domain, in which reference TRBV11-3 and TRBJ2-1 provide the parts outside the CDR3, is EAGVVQSPRYKIIEKKQPVAFWCNPISGHNTLYWYLQNLGQGPELLIRYENEEAVDDSQLPKDRFSAERLKGVDSTLKIQPAELGDSAVYLCASSLAANEQFFGPGTRLTVL.

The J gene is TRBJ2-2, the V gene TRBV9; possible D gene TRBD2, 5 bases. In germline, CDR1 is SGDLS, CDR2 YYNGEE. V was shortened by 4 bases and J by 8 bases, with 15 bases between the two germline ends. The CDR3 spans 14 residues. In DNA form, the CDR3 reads TGTGCCAGCAGCCCCTACGAAAGGGAGGGGGAGCTGTTTTTT. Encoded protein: CASSPYEREGELFF.

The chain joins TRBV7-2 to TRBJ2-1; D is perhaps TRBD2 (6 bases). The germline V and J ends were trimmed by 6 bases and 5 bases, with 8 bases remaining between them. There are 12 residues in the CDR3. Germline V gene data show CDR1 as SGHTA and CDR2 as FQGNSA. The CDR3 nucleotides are TGTGCCAGCAGTCGGGGGAACAATGAGCAGTTCTTC. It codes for CASSRGNNEQFF.

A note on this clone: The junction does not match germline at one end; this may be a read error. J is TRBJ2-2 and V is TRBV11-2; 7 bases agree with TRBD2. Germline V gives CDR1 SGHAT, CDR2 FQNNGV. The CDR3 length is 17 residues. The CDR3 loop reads CASSLEPSGLQTGELFF. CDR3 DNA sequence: TGTGCCAGCAGCCTAGAGCCTAGCGGCCTTCAGACCGGGGAGCTGTTTTTT.

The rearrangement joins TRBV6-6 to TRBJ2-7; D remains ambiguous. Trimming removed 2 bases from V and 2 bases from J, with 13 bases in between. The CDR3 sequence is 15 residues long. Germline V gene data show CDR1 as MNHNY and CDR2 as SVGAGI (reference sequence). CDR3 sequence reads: CASSYRLAHTYEQYF. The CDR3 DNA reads TGTGCCAGCAGTTACCGCTTAGCCCATACCTACGAGCAGTACTTC.

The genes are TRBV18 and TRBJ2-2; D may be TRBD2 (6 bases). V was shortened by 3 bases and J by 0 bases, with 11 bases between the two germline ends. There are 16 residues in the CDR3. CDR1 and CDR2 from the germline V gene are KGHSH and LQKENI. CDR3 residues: CASSPQGGTNTGELFF. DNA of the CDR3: TGTGCCAGCTCACCCCAAGGAGGGACGAACACCGGGGAGCTGTTTTTT.

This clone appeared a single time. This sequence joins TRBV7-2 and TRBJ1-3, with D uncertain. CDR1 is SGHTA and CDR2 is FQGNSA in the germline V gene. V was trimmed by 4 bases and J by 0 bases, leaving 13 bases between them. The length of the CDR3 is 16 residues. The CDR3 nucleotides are TGTGCCAGCAGCTCCAATTCGGTATTCTCTGGAAACACCATATATTTT. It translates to CASSSNSVFSGNTIYF.

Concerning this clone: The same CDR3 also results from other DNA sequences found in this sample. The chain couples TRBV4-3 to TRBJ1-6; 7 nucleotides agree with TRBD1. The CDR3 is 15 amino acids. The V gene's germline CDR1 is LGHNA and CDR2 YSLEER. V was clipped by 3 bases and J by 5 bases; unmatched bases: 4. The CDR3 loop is CASSQSTGNNSPLHF. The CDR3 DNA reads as TGCGCCAGCAGCCAGTCGACAGGGAATAATTCACCCCTCCACTTT.

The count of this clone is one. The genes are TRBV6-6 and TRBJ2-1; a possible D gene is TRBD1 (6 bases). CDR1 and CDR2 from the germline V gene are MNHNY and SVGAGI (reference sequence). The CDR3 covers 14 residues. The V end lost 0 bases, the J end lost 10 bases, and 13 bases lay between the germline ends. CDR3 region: CASSYSSLGTEQFF. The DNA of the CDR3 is TGTGCCAGCAGTTACTCGAGCCTTGGGACAGAGCAGTTCTTC.

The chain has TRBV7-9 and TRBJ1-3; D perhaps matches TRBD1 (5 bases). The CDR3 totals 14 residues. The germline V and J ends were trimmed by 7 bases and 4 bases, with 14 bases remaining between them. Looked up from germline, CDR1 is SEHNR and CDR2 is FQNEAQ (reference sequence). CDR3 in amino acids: CASTPAGRGNTIYF. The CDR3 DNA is TGTGCCAGCACCCCGGCAGGGAGGGGAAACACCATATATTTT. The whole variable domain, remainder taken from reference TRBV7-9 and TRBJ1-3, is DTGVSQNPRHKITKRGQNVTFRCDPISEHNRLYWYRQTLGQGPEFLTYFQNEAQLEKSRLLSDRFSAERPKGSFSTLEIQRTEQGDSAMYLCASTPAGRGNTIYFGEGSWLTVV.

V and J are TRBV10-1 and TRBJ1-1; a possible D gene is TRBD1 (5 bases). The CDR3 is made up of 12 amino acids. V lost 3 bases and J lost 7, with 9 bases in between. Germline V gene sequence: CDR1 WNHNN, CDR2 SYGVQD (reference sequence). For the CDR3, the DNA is TGCGCCAGCAGTGACGGGGGTAGTGAAGCTTTCTTT. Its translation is CASSDGGSEAFF.

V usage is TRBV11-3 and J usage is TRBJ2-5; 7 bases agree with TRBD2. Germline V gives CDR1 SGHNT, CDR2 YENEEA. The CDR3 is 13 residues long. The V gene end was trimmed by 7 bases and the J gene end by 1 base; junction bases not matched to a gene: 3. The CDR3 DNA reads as TGTGCCAGCAATCTAGCGGTCCAAGAGACCCAGTACTTC. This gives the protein CASNLAVQETQYF.

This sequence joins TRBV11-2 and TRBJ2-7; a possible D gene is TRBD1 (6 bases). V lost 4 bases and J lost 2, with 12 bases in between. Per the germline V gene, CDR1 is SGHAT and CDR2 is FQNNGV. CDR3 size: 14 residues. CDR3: CASSWDIGTYEQYF. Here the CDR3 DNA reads TGTGCCAGCAGCTGGGACATAGGGACCTACGAGCAGTACTTC.

CDR3 sequence reads: CASSLGPLNTEAFF. In nucleotides, the CDR3 is TGTGCCAGCAGCTTAGGGCCTCTTAACACTGAAGCTTTCTTT. This chain uses TRBV7-2 with TRBJ1-1; D remains ambiguous. This CDR3 has 14 amino acids. Trimming shortened V by 1 base and J by 2 bases, and 8 bases separated the two germline ends. The V gene's germline CDR1 is SGHTA and CDR2 FQGNSA.

In DNA, the CDR3 is TGTGCCAGCAGTCCTAGACAGGGCTTGAATGAAAAACTGTTTTTT. Protein: CASSPRQGLNEKLFF. The chain employs TRBV28 and TRBJ1-4, with 7 bases that match TRBD1. The ends lost 5 bases at V and 5 bases at J; junction bases unmatched: 8. Germline values: CDR1 MDHEN, CDR2 SYDVKM. The CDR3 contains 15 residues.

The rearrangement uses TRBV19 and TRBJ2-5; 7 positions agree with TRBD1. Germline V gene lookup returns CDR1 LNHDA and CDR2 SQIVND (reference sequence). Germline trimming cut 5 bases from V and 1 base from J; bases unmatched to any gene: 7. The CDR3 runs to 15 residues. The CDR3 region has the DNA TGTGCCAGTAGTCGAACGACAGGGACCCAAGAGACCCAGTACTTC. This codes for CASSRTTGTQETQYF.

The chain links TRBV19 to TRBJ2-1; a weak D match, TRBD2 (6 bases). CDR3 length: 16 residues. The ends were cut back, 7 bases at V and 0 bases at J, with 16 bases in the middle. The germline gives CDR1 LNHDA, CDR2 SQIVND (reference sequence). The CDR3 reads CASNIRAGTSYNEQFF. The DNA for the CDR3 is TGTGCCAGTAACATAAGGGCGGGGACCTCCTACAATGAGCAGTTCTTC. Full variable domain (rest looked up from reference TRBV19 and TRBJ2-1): DGGITQSPKYLFRKEGQNVTLSCEQNLNHDAMYWYRQDPGQGLRLIYYSQIVNDFQKGDIAEGYSVSREKKESFPLTVTSAQKNPTAFYLCASNIRAGTSYNEQFFGPGTRLTVL.

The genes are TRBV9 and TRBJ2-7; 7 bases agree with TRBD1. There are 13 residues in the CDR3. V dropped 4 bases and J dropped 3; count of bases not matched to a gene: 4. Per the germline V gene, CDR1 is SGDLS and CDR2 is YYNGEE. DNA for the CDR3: TGTGCCAGCAGCCTTCGACAGGGCTACGAGCAGTACTTC. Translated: CASSLRQGYEQYF.